These 16 T cell receptor beta chains came from one sample sequenced in a study of blood T cell repertoires in COVID-19. Sequenced by immunoSEQ multiplex PCR; TCRdb stores in-frame clones only, minus some. The data show approximately 300,000 clones, with about nine tenths seen just once and 1% held by the top ten. Sequenced material: peripheral blood. All receptors come from a man in his fifties or sixties with active or convalescent COVID-19.

J is TRBJ1-2 and V is TRBV4-1, with 11 bases that match TRBD1. This CDR3 is built from 18 residues. Germline trimming cut 4 bases from V and 6 bases from J; bases unmatched to any gene: 16. Germline V CDR1 and CDR2: MGHRA, YSYEKL. CDR3 sequence (DNA): TGCGCCAGCAGCCGGTTACCTGGACAGGGGGCGTTTACCGATGGCTACACCTTC. It is translated as CASSRLPGQGAFTDGYTF.

The chain links TRBV2 to TRBJ1-2; no reliable D call. The germline V gene encodes CDR1 SNHLY and CDR2 FYNNEI. This CDR3 has 14 amino acids. Between the trimmed V and J ends, which lost 6 bases and 3 bases, there was a span of 14 bases. The CDR3 DNA follows: TGTGCCAGCAGGCCCCAAAGCGGCTACTATGGCTACACCTTC. As protein: CASRPQSGYYGYTF. The complete variable domain, with remaining parts taken from reference TRBV2 and TRBJ1-2, reads EPEVTQTPSHQVTQMGQEVILRCVPISNHLYFYWYRQILGQKVEFLVSFYNNEISEKSEIFDDQFSVERPDGSNFTLKIRSTKLEDSAMYFCASRPQSGYYGYTFGSGTRLTVV.

The chain has TRBV10-2 and TRBJ1-2; 7 nucleotides line up with TRBD1. CDR3 length: 12 amino acids. The J segment lost 2 bases and the V segment lost 6 bases, leaving 0 bases of the junction unmatched. Per the germline V gene, CDR1 is WSHSY and CDR2 is SAAADI. This CDR3 reads CASRQGNYGYTF. In DNA form, the CDR3 reads TGCGCCAGCAGACAGGGGAACTATGGCTACACCTTC.

This sequence joins TRBV24-1 and TRBJ2-1, with 11 positions matching TRBD1. The germline gives CDR1 KGHDR, CDR2 SFDVKD. The CDR3 has 15 residues. The ends lost 9 bases at V and 7 bases at J; junction bases unmatched: 10. As DNA, the CDR3 is TGTGCCACCGGAACTCCGGGACAGGGGGTGAATGAGCAGTTCTTC. It translates to CATGTPGQGVNEQFF.

The chain joins TRBV3-1 (or the pseudogene TRBV3-2) to TRBJ1-2; the D gene is possibly TRBD1 (6 bases). V lost 5 bases and J lost 4, with 14 bases in between. The germline V gene has CDR1 LGHDT and CDR2 YNNKEL (reference sequence). There are 14 residues in the CDR3. The CDR3: CASSELQGAYGYTF. The CDR3 region has the DNA TGTGCCAGCAGCGAACTACAGGGCGCCTATGGCTACACCTTC.

This chain connects TRBV5-8 to TRBJ1-5; a possible D gene is TRBD1 (5 bases). This CDR3 is built from 14 residues. Germline CDR1 reads SGHTS; CDR2 reads YDEGEE. With 2 bases removed from V and 2 bases from J, the gap between germline ends came to 8 bases. The CDR3 sequence: CASSFSGGNQPQHF. CDR3 nucleotides: TGTGCCAGCAGCTTTTCGGGGGGCAATCAGCCCCAGCATTTT.

CDR3: CASSLDRQAPQYF. The CDR3 nucleotides are TGTGCCAGCAGCCTCGATCGACAGGCCCCTCAGTATTTT. This sequence joins TRBV7-2 and TRBJ2-3, with a weak D call TRBD1 (6 bases). Trimming took 5 bases from V and 12 from J, leaving 18 bases between them. This CDR3 has 13 amino acids. CDR1 and CDR2 from the germline V gene are SGHTA and FQGNSA.

This chain joins TRBV29-1 and TRBJ2-7, with 10 nucleotides matching TRBD1. The V segment lost 4 bases and the J segment 2 bases; nucleotides outside the gene matches: 2. The CDR3 length is 13 residues. CDR1 is SQVTM and CDR2 is ANQGSEA in the germline V gene. CDR3 residues: CSVVGTGAYEQYF. The CDR3 nucleotides read TGCAGCGTTGTGGGGACAGGGGCCTACGAGCAGTACTTC.

V gene TRBV19 combines with J gene TRBJ1-1; no definite D call. CDR3 length equals 14 residues. V lost 3 bases, J lost 4 bases, and 12 bases lay in between. Germline lookup yields CDR1 LNHDA and CDR2 SQIVND (reference sequence). The CDR3 here is CASSIGSTSTEAFF. The CDR3 DNA follows: TGTGCCAGTAGTATTGGTAGTACGAGCACTGAAGCTTTCTTT.

The rearrangement joins TRBV9 to TRBJ1-2; D perhaps matches TRBD1 (5 bases). The germline V and J ends were trimmed by 4 bases and 7 bases, with 14 bases remaining between them. This CDR3 region has 13 residues. Per germline, CDR1 SGDLS and CDR2 YYNGEE. As DNA, the CDR3 is TGTGCCAGCAGCCCGGGGGGTATCGGTGGCTACACCTTC. Its protein product is CASSPGGIGGYTF. Using reference TRBV9 and TRBJ1-2 for the parts outside the CDR3, the full variable domain is DSGVTQTPKHLITATGQRVTLRCSPRSGDLSVYWYQQSLDQGLQFLIQYYNGEERAKGNILERFSAQQFPDLHSELNLSSLELGDSALYFCASSPGGIGGYTFGSGTRLTVV.

The chain carries TRBV7-3 and TRBJ2-1; 15 bases map to TRBD2. V dropped 4 bases and J dropped 7; count of bases not matched to a gene: 2. The CDR3 has 15 amino acids. Germline values: CDR1 SGHTA, CDR2 FQGTGA. The CDR3 reads CASSSGTSGRNEQFF. CDR3 DNA sequence: TGTGCCAGCAGCTCCGGGACTAGCGGGAGGAATGAGCAGTTCTTC.

The V call is TRBV18, the J call TRBJ2-7; D may be TRBD2 (6 bases). CDR1 is KGHSH, CDR2 LQKENI, per germline. The CDR3 sequence is 14 residues long. The ends were cut back, 0 bases at V and 2 bases at J, with 8 bases in the middle. CDR3 nucleotides: TGTGCCAGCTCACCACCAGGCGGGGCCTACGAGCAGTACTTC. This translates into CASSPPGGAYEQYF.

The V call is TRBV2, the J call TRBJ2-7, with TRBD1 as a possible D gene (6 bases). The CDR3 has 13 residues. Trimming pared 4 bases from V and 4 bases from J, leaving 11 bases between. CDR1 is SNHLY and CDR2 is FYNNEI in the germline V gene. CDR3 sequence: CASSANRAYEQYF. The CDR3 region has the DNA TGTGCCAGCAGTGCGAACAGGGCGTACGAGCAGTACTTC.

J is TRBJ1-2 and V is TRBV30, with a weak D call TRBD1 (5 bases). Germline CDR1 and CDR2: GTSNPN and SVGIG (reference sequence). CDR3 length: 14 amino acids. V was shortened by 5 bases and J by 5 bases, with 18 bases between the two germline ends. CDR3 sequence reads: CAWAREGSRYGYTF. DNA for the CDR3: TGTGCCTGGGCAAGGGAGGGGTCGAGGTATGGCTACACCTTC. Full variable domain (missing parts from reference TRBV30 and TRBJ1-2): SQTIHQWPATLVQPVGSPLSLECTVEGTSNPNLYWYRQAAGRGLQLLFYSVGIGQISSEVPQNLSASRPQDRQFILSSKKLLLSDSGFYLCAWAREGSRYGYTFGSGTRLTVV.

In this sample, this clone turned up once. The chain has TRBV19 and TRBJ2-2; TRBD1 might be the D (6 bases). Trimming removed 4 bases from V and 4 bases from J, with 7 bases in between. The CDR3 has 13 amino acids. Germline V lookup: CDR1 LNHDA, CDR2 SQIVND (reference sequence). The CDR3 DNA reads TGTGCCAGTAGTACACAGGGCACCGGGGAGCTGTTTTTT. Protein sequence: CASSTQGTGELFF.

This chain uses TRBV5-1 with TRBJ2-3, with 14 bases matching TRBD2. The CDR3 is 19 amino acids. The V segment lost 0 bases and the J segment 0 bases; nucleotides outside the gene matches: 6. Germline V gene data show CDR1 as SGHRS and CDR2 as YFSETQ. The CDR3 sequence is CASSLGRTSGRRSTDTQYF. The CDR3 DNA follows: TGCGCCAGCAGCTTGGGCCGGACTAGCGGGAGGAGGAGCACAGATACGCAGTATTTT. Complete variable domain (other parts from reference TRBV5-1 and TRBJ2-3): KAGVTQTPRYLIKTRGQQVTLSCSPISGHRSVSWYQQTPGQGLQFLFEYFSETQRNKGNFPGRFSGRQFSNSRSEMNVSTLELGDSALYLCASSLGRTSGRRSTDTQYFGPGTRLTVL.